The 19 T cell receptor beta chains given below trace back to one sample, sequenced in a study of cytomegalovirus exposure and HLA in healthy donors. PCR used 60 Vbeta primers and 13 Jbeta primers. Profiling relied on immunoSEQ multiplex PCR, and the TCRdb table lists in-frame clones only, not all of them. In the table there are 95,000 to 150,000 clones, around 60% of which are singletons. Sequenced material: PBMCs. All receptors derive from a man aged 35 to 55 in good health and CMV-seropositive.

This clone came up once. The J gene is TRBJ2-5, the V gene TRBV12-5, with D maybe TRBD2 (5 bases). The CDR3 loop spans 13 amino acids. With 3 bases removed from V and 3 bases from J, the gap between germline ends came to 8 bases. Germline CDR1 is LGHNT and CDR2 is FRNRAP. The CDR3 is CASGFRGEETQYF. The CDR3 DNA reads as TGTGCTAGTGGTTTTCGGGGAGAAGAGACCCAGTACTTC.

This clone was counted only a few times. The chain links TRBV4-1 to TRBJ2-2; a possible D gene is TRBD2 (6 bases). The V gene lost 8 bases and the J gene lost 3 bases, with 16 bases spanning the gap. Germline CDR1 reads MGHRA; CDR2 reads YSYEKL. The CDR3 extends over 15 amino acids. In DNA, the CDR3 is TGCGCCAGCTCCCGGAGGGACTTGGACACCGGGGAGCTGTTTTTT. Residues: CASSRRDLDTGELFF.

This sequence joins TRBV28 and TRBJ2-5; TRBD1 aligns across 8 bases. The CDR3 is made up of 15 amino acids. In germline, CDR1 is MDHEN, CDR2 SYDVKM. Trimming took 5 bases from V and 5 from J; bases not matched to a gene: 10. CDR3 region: CASSPTGQGYETQYF. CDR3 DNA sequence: TGTGCCAGCAGTCCAACAGGACAGGGCTATGAGACCCAGTACTTC.

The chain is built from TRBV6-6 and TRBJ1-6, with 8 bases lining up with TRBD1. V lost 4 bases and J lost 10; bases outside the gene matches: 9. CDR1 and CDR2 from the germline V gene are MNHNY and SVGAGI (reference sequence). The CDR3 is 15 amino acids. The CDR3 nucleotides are TGTGCCAGCAGTTCTCCGGCAGGGGGCTCCTCACCCCTCCACTTT. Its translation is CASSSPAGGSSPLHF.

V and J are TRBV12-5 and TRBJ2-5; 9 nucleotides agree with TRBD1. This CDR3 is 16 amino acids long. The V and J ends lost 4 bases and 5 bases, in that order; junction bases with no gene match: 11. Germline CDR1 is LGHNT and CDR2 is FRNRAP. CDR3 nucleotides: TGTGCTAGTGGTTCCCGGGACAGGGAATTCCGGGAGACCCAGTACTTC. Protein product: CASGSRDREFRETQYF.

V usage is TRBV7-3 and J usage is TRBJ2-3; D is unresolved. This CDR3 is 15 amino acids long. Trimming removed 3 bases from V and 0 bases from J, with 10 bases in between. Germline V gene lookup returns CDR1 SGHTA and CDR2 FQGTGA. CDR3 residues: CASSLNSPSTDTQYF. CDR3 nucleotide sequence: TGTGCCAGCAGCTTGAACAGCCCTAGCACAGATACGCAGTATTTT.

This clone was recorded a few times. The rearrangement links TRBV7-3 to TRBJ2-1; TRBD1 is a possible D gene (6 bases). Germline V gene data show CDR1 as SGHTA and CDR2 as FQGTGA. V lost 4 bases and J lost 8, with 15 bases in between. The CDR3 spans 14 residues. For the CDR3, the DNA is TGTGCCAGCAGCTCCAACGGACAGTGGGATGAGCAGTTCTTC. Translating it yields CASSSNGQWDEQFF.

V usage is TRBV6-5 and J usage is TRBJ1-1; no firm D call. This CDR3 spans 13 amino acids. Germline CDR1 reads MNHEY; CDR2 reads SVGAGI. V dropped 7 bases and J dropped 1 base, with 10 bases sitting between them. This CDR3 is CASIRVGNTEAFF. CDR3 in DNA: TGTGCCAGCATTCGGGTCGGGAACACTGAAGCTTTCTTT.

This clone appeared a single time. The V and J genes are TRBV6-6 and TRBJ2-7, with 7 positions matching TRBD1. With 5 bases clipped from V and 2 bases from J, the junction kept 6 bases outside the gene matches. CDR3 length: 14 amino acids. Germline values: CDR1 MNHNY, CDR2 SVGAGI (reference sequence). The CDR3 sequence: CASSPPTGTYEQYF. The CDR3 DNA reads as TGTGCCAGCAGTCCGCCGACAGGGACCTACGAGCAGTACTTC.

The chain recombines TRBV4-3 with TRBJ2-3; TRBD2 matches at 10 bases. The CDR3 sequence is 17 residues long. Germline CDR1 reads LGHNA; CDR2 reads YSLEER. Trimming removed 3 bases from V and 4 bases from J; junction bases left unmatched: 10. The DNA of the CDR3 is TGCGCCAGCAGCCAGGGGGCTAGCGGGAGCCGTCCAGATACGCAGTATTTT. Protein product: CASSQGASGSRPDTQYF.

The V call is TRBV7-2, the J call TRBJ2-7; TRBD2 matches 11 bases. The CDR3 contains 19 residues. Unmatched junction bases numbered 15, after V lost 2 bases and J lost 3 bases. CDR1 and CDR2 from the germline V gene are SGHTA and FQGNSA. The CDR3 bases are TGTGCCAGCAGCTTATTCGGGTTGGTAGCGGGAGGGCTGAGCTACGAGCAGTACTTC. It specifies CASSLFGLVAGGLSYEQYF.

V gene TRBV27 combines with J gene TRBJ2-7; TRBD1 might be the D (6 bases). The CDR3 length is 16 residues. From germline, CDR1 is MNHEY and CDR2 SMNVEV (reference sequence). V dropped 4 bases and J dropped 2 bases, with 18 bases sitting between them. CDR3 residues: CASSSPTGSKPYEQYF. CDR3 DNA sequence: TGTGCCAGCAGTTCCCCAACAGGGTCCAAACCCTACGAGCAGTACTTC.

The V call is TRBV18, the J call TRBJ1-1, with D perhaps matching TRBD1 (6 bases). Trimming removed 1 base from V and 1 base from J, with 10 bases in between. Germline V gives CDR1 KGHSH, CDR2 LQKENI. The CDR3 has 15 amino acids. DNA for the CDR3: TGTGCCAGCTCACCACGGGCAGGGGAGAACACTGAAGCTTTCTTT. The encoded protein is CASSPRAGENTEAFF. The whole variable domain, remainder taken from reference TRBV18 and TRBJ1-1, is NAGVMQNPRHLVRRRGQEARLRCSPMKGHSHVYWYRQLPEEGLKFMVYLQKENIIDESGMPKERFSAEFPKEGPSILRIQQVVRGDSAAYFCASSPRAGENTEAFFGQGTRLTVV.

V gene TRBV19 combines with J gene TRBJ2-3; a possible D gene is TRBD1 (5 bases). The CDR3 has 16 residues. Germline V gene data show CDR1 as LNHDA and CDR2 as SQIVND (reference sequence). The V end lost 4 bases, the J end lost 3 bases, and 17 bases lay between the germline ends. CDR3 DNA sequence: TGTGCCAGTAGTACGACAGTTTCGGGTTGGACAGATACGCAGTATTTT. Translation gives CASSTTVSGWTDTQYF.

This CDR3 is CASSRTGRRETQYF. The CDR3 coding sequence is TGTGCCAGCAGTCGGACAGGCAGGAGAGAGACCCAGTACTTC. The chain uses TRBV27 and TRBJ2-5; 7 positions agree with TRBD1. J gave up 4 bases and V 5 bases, and 7 bases lay outside the gene matches. CDR1 and CDR2 (germline): MNHEY, SMNVEV (reference sequence). There are 14 residues in the CDR3.

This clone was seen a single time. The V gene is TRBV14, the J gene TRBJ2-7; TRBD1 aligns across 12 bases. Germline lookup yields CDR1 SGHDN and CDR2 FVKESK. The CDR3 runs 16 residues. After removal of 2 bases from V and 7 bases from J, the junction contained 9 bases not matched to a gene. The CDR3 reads CASSQTPGQGAWEQYF. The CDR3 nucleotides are TGTGCCAGCAGCCAAACACCGGGACAGGGGGCTTGGGAGCAGTACTTC.

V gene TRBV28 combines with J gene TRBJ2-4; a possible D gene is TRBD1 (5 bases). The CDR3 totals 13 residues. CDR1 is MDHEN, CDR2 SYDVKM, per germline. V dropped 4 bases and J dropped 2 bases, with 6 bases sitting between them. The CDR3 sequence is CASSSGTKNIQYF. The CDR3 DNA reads TGTGCCAGCAGTTCAGGGACCAAAAACATTCAGTACTTC.

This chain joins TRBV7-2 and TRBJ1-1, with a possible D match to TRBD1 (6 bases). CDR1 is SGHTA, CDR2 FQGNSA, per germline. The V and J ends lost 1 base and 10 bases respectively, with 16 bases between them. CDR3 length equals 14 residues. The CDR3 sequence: CASSLVHGGRGAFF. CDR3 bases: TGTGCCAGCAGCTTAGTACACGGGGGGCGGGGAGCTTTCTTT.

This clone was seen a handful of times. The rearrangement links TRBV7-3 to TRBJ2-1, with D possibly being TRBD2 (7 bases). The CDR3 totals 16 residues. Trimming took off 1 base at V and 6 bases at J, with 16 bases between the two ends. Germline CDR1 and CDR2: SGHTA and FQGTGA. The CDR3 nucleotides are TGTGCCAGCAGCTTAAGGGGGGCTAGCGGTTCCAATGAGCAGTTCTTC. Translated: CASSLRGASGSNEQFF.